This TCR beta chain comes out of a study of radiotherapy plus CTLA-4 blockade in lung cancer. TCRdb's copy holds only in-frame clones and misses some; the assay was immunoSEQ multiplex PCR. The sample has 49,000 or so clones, 65% to 85% seen once; the top ten hold around 7.7%. J lost 0 bases, V lost 6 bases, and 1 base had no gene match. The CDR3 extends over 14 amino acids. CDR1 is MNHNY, CDR2 SVGAGI, per germline (reference sequence). The specimen comprised peripheral blood, sampled from a patient treated with radiotherapy plus ipilimumab. The V and J genes are TRBV6-6 and TRBJ2-2; 7 bases line up with TRBD1. This receptor was obtained from a human donor with non-small cell lung cancer who had stable disease on radiotherapy plus ipilimumab. The CDR3 protein is CASRTGSNTGELFF. The CDR3 DNA is TGTGCCAGCAGGACAGGGTCGAACACCGGGGAGCTGTTTTTT.